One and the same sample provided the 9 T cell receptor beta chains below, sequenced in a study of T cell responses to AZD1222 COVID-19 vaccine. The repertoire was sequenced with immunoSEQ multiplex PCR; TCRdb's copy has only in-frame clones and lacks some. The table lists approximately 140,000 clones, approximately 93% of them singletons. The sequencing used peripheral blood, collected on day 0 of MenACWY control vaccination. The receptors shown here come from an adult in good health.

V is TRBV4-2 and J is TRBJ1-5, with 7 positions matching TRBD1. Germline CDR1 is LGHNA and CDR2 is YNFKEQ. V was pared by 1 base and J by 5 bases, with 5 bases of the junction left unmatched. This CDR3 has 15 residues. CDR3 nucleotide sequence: TGTGCCAGCAGCCAAGCAGGGGGATCGCATCAGCCCCAGCATTTT. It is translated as CASSQAGGSHQPQHF.

The CDR3 here is CASTGGVNTEAFF. The CDR3 DNA follows: TGTGCCAGCACTGGGGGGGTGAACACTGAAGCTTTCTTT. The genes are TRBV2 and TRBJ1-1; possible D gene TRBD1, 5 bases. Germline V gives CDR1 SNHLY, CDR2 FYNNEI. The CDR3 is made up of 13 amino acids. V lost 7 bases and J lost 0, with 9 bases in between.

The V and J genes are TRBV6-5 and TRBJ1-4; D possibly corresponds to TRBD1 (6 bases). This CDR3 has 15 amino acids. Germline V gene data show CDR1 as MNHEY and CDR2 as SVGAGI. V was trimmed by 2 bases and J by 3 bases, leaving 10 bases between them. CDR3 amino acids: CASSYVTGPNEKLFF. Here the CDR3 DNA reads TGTGCCAGCAGTTACGTTACAGGGCCTAATGAAAAACTGTTTTTT.

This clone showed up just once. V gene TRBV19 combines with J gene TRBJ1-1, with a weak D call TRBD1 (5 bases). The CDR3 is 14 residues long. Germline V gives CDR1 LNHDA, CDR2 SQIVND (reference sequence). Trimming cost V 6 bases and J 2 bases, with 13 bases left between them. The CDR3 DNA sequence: TGTGCCAGTAGACGGGGCAGTATTAACACTGAAGCTTTCTTT. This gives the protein CASRRGSINTEAFF. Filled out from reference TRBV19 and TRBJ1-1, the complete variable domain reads DGGITQSPKYLFRKEGQNVTLSCEQNLNHDAMYWYRQDPGQGLRLIYYSQIVNDFQKGDIAEGYSVSREKKESFPLTVTSAQKNPTAFYLCASRRGSINTEAFFGQGTRLTVV.

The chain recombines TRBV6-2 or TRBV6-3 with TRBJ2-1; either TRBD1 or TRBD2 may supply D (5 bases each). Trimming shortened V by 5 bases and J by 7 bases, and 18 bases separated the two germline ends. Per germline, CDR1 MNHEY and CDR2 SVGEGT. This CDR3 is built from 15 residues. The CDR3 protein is CASSRDPEYWNEQFF. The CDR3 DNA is TGTGCCAGCAGTAGGGACCCCGAGTATTGGAATGAGCAGTTCTTC.

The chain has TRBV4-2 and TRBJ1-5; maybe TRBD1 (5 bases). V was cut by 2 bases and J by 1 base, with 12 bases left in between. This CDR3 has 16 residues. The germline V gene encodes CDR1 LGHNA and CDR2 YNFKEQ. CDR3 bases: TGTGCCAGCAGCCAATATCGGGACGGGAGCAATCAGCCCCAGCATTTT. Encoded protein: CASSQYRDGSNQPQHF.

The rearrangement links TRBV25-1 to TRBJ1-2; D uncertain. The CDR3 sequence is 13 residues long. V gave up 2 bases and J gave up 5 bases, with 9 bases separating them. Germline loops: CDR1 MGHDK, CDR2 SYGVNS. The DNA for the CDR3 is TGTGCCAGCAGTGAAAGCAGCCAATATGGCTACACCTTC. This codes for CASSESSQYGYTF.

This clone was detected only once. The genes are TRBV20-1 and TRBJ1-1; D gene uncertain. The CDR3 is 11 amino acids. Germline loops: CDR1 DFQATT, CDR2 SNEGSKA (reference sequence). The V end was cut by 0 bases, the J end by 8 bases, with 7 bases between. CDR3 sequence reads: CSAREYGEAFF. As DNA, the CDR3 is TGCAGTGCTAGAGAATACGGGGAAGCTTTCTTT.

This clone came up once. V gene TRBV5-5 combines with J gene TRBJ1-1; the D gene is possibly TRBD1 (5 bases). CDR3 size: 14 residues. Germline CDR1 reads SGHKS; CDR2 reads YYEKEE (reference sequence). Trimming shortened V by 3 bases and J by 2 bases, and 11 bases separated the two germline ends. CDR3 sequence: CASSSTGHNTEAFF. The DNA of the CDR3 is TGTGCCAGCAGCTCCACAGGACACAACACTGAAGCTTTCTTT. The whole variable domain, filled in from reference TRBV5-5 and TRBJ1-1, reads DAGVTQSPTHLIKTRGQQVTLRCSPISGHKSVSWYQQVLGQGPQFIFQYYEKEERGRGNFPDRFSARQFPNYSSELNVNALLLGDSALYLCASSSTGHNTEAFFGQGTRLTVV.